The T cell receptor (beta chain) under discussion was sequenced for a study of neurological immune-mediated disorders. Study observations and caveats: There were no CDR3 amino acid sequences shared by expanded clones across subjects, a result suggesting private repertoires in all groups. The most TCR clonal expansion was seen in HTLV-1-associated myelopathy, whereas the least was seen in multiple sclerosis, below the level in healthy controls.

Synthesis of cDNA was carried out by template-switch 5'RACE. The reaction used 10-nucleotide random UMIs. TCRdb analysed the 5' RACE reads with MiXCR anew, one entry per CDR3 protein. The sample shows over 55,000 distinct CDR3 sequences, roughly 10% of them seen only once. Time point denoted: longitudinal time-point 2. 2 million PBMCs stored at -80 C were the source of the unsorted libraries. This clonotype was counted ten times or more. Its antigen remains unknown. The CDR3 contains 15 residues. Trimming cost V 5 bases and J 0 bases, with 11 bases left between them. From germline, CDR1 is MDHEN and CDR2 SYDVKM.

The sequenced sample was PBMCs. The TCR was taken from a man aged 30 to 39 in good health. This chain links TRBV28 with TRBJ1-5; D is unresolved. CDR3 sequence: CASSPIGNSNQPQHF. The CDR3 bases are TGTGCCAGCAGTCCGATAGGTAATAGCAATCAGCCCCAGCATTTT.